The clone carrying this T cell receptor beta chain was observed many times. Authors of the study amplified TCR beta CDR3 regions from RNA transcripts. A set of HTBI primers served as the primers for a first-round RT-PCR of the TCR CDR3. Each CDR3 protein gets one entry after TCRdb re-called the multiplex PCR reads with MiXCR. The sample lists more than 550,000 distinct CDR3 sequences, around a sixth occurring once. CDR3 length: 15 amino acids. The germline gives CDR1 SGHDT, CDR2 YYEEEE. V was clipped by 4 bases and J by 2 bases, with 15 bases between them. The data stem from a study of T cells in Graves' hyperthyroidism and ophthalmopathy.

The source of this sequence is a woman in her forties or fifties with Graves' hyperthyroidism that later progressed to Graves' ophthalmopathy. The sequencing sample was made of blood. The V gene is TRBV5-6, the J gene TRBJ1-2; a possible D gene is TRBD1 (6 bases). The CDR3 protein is CASSLHQTGNYGYTF. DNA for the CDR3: TGTGCCAGCAGCCTACACCAGACAGGAAACTATGGCTACACCTTC.